This TCR beta chain is drawn from a study of shared clonotypes between healthy human individuals. In germline, CDR1 is SGHRS, CDR2 YFSETQ. Trimming shortened V by 4 bases and J by 0 bases, and 25 bases separated the two germline ends. CDR3 size: 20 residues. As for this clone: Its antigen is still unknown.

Study findings and constraints: Blood was the sole source, and tissue repertoires probably differ.

Using immunoSEQ multiplex PCR, the repertoire was profiled, and TCRdb retains in-frame clones only, with some absent. The table shows roughly 1,500,000 clones, with 98% to 99% occurring only once. V gene TRBV5-1 combines with J gene TRBJ1-4, with D unresolved. Sequencing was performed on naive CD4+ T cells sorted from blood. Subset meaning: CD45RA+ positively selected. This sequence originates from a man younger than 40 in good health. Written as DNA, the CDR3 is TGCGCCAGCAGCCAGCCCGCCGGAGCCGCCCGACACGCAACTAATGAAAAACTGTTTTTT. Its protein is CASSQPAGAARHATNEKLFF.